The entry below gives a single T cell receptor (beta chain) sequence along with its context. Its antigen is still unknown. No base quality information exists; no much larger clone differs at one position. The sample belongs to a study of T cell changes during pregnancy in multiple sclerosis (dated by TCRdb to the late 2010s). For the study in its entirety: Changes in the T cell repertoire over the course of pregnancy were examined in this study in women with multiple sclerosis.

The junction carries 10 bases between V and J, which are trimmed by 4 bases and 0 bases respectively. The CDR3 goes from the cysteine to the phenylalanine over 15 residues. Only CDR3 DNA remains: 45 bases, in frame from the first base. CDR1 is given as PRHDT and CDR2 as FYEKMQ, both from the germline V gene (reference sequence). Receptor amplification or capture employed the immunoSEQ multiplex PCR assay. TCRdb re-hosts the immuneACCESS table, in-frame sequences only. Its copies lack some clones; in the studies checked, an unresolved V gene accounts for under half of them, and the cause for the rest is not known. This sample comprises about 43,000 clones, about 90% of them detected only once. The ten largest clones add up to 4.7% of the sample.

The sample here was peripheral blood, taken in the second trimester of pregnancy. This sequence originates from a female donor in good health, enrolled as a control in a pregnancy study. The chain is made from TRBV13 and TRBJ2-1; tentative D gene TRBD2, with 6 bases matching. The CDR3 here reads CASSSDGGSYNEQFF. The DNA sequence follows: TGTGCCAGCAGCTCTGACGGGGGCTCCTACAATGAGCAGTTCTTC.